Listed here is a single T cell receptor beta chain. Its antigen is not identified. The data derive from a study of T cells in localized non-small cell lung cancer. The study, taken as a whole, reports: The appearance of a median about 62 of the top 100 tumor clones was seen in adjacent lung. Longer overall survival associated with higher blood T cell density; shorter survival with higher adjacent-lung clonality.

Clones were sequenced by immunoSEQ multiplex PCR, and TCRdb holds only the in-frame ones, with some missing. The profile covers 3,900 or so clones, with about 31% appearing a single time and roughly 22% taken by the ten largest. Looked up from germline, CDR1 is SGHNT and CDR2 is YENEEA. The CDR3 length is 16 residues. V was clipped by 0 bases and J by 7 bases, with 13 bases between them. The rearrangement links TRBV11-3 to TRBJ1-6; unclear D gene. This receptor was identified in a male donor older than 55 with stage III lung adenocarcinoma. Sequenced here: lung tumor tissue, sampled before any cancer treatment. CDR3 sequence reads: CASSLDLSSLNSPLHF. CDR3 coding DNA: TGTGCCAGCAGCTTAGATCTATCCTCGTTAAATTCACCCCTCCACTTT.